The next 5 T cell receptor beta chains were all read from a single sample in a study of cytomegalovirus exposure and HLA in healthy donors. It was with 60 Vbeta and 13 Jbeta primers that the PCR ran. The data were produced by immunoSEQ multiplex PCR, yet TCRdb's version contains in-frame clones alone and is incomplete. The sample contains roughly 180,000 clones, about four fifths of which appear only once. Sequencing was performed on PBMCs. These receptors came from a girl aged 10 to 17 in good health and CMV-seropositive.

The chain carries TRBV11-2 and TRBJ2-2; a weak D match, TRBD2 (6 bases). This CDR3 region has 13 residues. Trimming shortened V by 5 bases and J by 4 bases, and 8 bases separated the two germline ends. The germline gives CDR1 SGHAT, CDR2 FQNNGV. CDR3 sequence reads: CASSREITGELFF. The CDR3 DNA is TGTGCCAGCAGCCGGGAGATCACCGGGGAGCTGTTTTTT.

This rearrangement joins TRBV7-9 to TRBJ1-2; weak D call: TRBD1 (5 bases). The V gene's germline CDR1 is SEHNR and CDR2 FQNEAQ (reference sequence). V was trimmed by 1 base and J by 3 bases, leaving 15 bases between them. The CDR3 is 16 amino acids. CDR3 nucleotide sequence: TGTGCCAGCAGCTTAGGAAGCAGCCTGACAGACTATGGCTACACCTTC. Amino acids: CASSLGSSLTDYGYTF.

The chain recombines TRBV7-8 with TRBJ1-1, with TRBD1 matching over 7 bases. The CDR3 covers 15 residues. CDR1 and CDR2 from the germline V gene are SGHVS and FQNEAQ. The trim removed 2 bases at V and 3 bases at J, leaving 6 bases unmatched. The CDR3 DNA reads TGTGCCAGCAGCTTACCGACAGGGAAGGACACTGAAGCTTTCTTT. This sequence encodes CASSLPTGKDTEAFF.

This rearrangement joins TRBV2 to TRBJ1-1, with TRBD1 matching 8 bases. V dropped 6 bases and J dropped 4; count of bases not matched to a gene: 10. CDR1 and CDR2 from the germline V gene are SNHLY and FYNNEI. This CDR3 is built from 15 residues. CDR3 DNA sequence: TGTGCCAGCAGGGAAAGACAGGGGTGGGGCACTGAAGCTTTCTTT. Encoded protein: CASRERQGWGTEAFF.

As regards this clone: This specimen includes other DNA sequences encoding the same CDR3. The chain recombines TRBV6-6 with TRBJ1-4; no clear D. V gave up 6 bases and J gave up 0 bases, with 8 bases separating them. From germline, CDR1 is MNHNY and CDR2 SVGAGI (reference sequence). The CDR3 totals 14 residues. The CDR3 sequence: CASRPSATNEKLFF. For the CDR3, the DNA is TGTGCCAGCAGGCCATCAGCAACTAATGAAAAACTGTTTTTT.